A single sample gave rise to the 8 T cell receptor beta chains below, sequenced in a study of Ad26.COV2.S vaccination and SARS-CoV-2 variants. Treatment in this sample: around 19 received Ad26.COV2.S at low or high dose, single or two shots; about five received placebo; per-sample allocation not given. Sampling was performed 63 days after the first vaccine or placebo injection. TCRdb's table, derived via immunoSEQ multiplex PCR, lists solely in-frame clones and lacks some. The table records 250,000 or so clones, around 88% of them present only once. This material consisted of peripheral blood, taken in a trial of Ad26.COV2.S vaccine versus placebo. The receptors derive from a person between 18 and 65 years old who received the Ad26.COV2.S COVID-19 vaccine or a placebo.

V gene TRBV29-1 combines with J gene TRBJ1-2, with D tentatively TRBD1 (6 bases). Per germline, CDR1 SQVTM and CDR2 ANQGSEA. The length of the CDR3 is 11 residues. The ends were cut back, 6 bases at V and 9 bases at J, with 14 bases in the middle. The CDR3 here is CSVGGLWSYTF. The CDR3 DNA reads TGCAGCGTCGGGGGGCTGTGGAGCTACACCTTC.

This chain uses TRBV5-4 with TRBJ2-7; D might be TRBD1 (5 bases). V was shortened by 4 bases and J by 4 bases, with 15 bases between the two germline ends. Germline V gene lookup returns CDR1 SGHNT and CDR2 YYREEE (reference sequence). The CDR3 contains 14 residues. In DNA, the CDR3 is TGTGCCAGCAGCGAAAGGGCTCCAGGGTACGAGCAGTACTTC. Translated: CASSERAPGYEQYF.

The chain uses TRBV5-4 and TRBJ1-1, with TRBD1 identical over 7 bases. V was pared by 6 bases and J by 0 bases, with 8 bases of the junction left unmatched. The CDR3 runs to 15 residues. Germline V gives CDR1 SGHNT, CDR2 YYREEE (reference sequence). The CDR3 sequence: CASTEGQALNTEAFF. CDR3 sequence (DNA): TGTGCCAGCACCGAAGGACAGGCATTGAACACTGAAGCTTTCTTT.

The J gene is TRBJ2-1, the V gene TRBV7-3; weak D call: TRBD1 (6 bases). The germline V gene has CDR1 SGHTA and CDR2 FQGTGA. Trimming shortened V by 3 bases and J by 0 bases, and 9 bases separated the two germline ends. This CDR3 contains 15 residues. The CDR3, as DNA: TGTGCCAGCAGCTTCGGACAGAGCTCCTACAATGAGCAGTTCTTC. This translates into CASSFGQSSYNEQFF.

The J gene is TRBJ2-2, the V gene TRBV6-5, with D possibly TRBD2 on 5 matching bases. The CDR3 consists of 14 residues. V dropped 10 bases and J dropped 1 base, with 13 bases sitting between them. Looked up from germline, CDR1 is MNHEY and CDR2 is SVGAGI. CDR3 region: CATLGLMNTGELFF. The CDR3 DNA reads as TGTGCCACCCTCGGACTTATGAACACCGGGGAGCTGTTTTTT.

V gene TRBV6-5 combines with J gene TRBJ1-4; D gene ambiguous. The CDR3 has 16 amino acids. V was cut by 3 bases and J by 0 bases, with 11 bases left in between. Germline V gene lookup returns CDR1 MNHEY and CDR2 SVGAGI. CDR3 bases: TGTGCCAGCAGTTATTACCCCAAGCCAACTAATGAAAAACTGTTTTTT. It translates to CASSYYPKPTNEKLFF.

The gene calls are TRBV4-1 and TRBJ2-5; D perhaps matches TRBD1 (6 bases). Trimming removed 0 bases from V and 6 bases from J, with 17 bases in between. This CDR3 is built from 16 residues. Looked up from germline, CDR1 is MGHRA and CDR2 is YSYEKL. The CDR3 DNA is TGCGCCAGCAGCCAAGATTGGGGGAGAGGGGGAAAGACCCAGTACTTC. Translating gives CASSQDWGRGGKTQYF.

V and J are TRBV7-3 and TRBJ1-4, with a weak D call TRBD1 (5 bases). The CDR3 is 14 residues long. CDR1 and CDR2 (germline): SGHTA, FQGTGA. With 3 bases removed from V and 4 bases from J, the gap between germline ends came to 9 bases. CDR3 nucleotide sequence: TGTGCCAGCAGCTTCGGGACGGGTAATGAAAAACTGTTTTTT. Its protein is CASSFGTGNEKLFF.